The 26 T cell receptor beta chains below come from one sample, sequenced in a study of CD8 T cells in Susac syndrome. RNA totalling roughly 0.45 to 1 ug underwent reverse transcription with random hexamers. Each CDR3 protein is one row after TCRdb ran MiXCR on the immunoSEQ multiplex PCR reads. Of 120,000 to 150,000 distinct CDR3 sequences in the sample, approximately 94% were seen once. The sample comprised CD4+ T cells from PBMCs. These receptors all stem from a human donor with Susac syndrome.

This clonotype was picked up one time. The J gene is TRBJ2-2, the V gene TRBV20-1; D is ambiguous. The CDR3 spans 12 residues. The V end lost 3 bases, the J end lost 6 bases, and 8 bases lay between the germline ends. The germline V gene has CDR1 DFQATT and CDR2 SNEGSKA (reference sequence). The CDR3 sequence is CSASIVAGELFF. The DNA of the CDR3 is TGCAGTGCTAGTATAGTAGCCGGGGAGCTGTTTTTT.

This rearrangement joins TRBV20-1 to TRBJ1-2; the D is unclear. V dropped 0 bases and J dropped 2 bases, with 13 bases sitting between them. Germline values: CDR1 DFQATT, CDR2 SNEGSKA (reference sequence). The CDR3 is 15 residues long. The chain's CDR3 is CSARDLSATNYGYTF. For the CDR3, the DNA is TGCAGTGCTAGAGATCTCTCGGCGACGAACTATGGCTACACCTTC.

This clonotype was found a few times. This rearrangement joins TRBV7-9 to TRBJ2-7, with D perhaps matching TRBD1 or TRBD2 (5 bases each). The CDR3 is 15 residues long. The germline CDR1 and CDR2 sequences are SEHNR and FQNEAQ (reference sequence). V lost 0 bases to trimming and J lost 0 bases, with 9 bases between them. The CDR3, as DNA: TGTGCCAGCAGCTTAGCGGGACCCCTCTCCTACGAGCAGTACTTC. Translating it yields CASSLAGPLSYEQYF.

The chain couples TRBV29-1 to TRBJ1-2; D gene ambiguous. Germline V gene sequence: CDR1 SQVTM, CDR2 ANQGSEA. Trimming removed 4 bases from V and 4 bases from J, with 16 bases in between. This CDR3 region has 14 residues. The CDR3 protein is CSVVGGKGFYGYTF. Here the CDR3 DNA reads TGCAGCGTTGTTGGAGGGAAAGGGTTCTATGGCTACACCTTC.

Comments on this clonotype: A read error may produce the germline difference seen at one junction end. The chain combines TRBV28 with TRBJ2-1, with a possible D match to TRBD2 (5 bases). Germline V lookup: CDR1 MDHEN, CDR2 SYDVKM. This CDR3 is built from 12 residues. CDR3: CASSPPLGSMLF. The DNA of the CDR3 is TGTGCCAGCAGCCCACCACTAGGTTCCATGCTCTTC.

The chain recombines TRBV20-1 with TRBJ2-3; D is unclear. Looked up from germline, CDR1 is DFQATT and CDR2 is SNEGSKA (reference sequence). The CDR3 covers 12 residues. V gave up 1 base and J gave up 4 bases, with 6 bases separating them. The CDR3 reads CSARGTADTQYF. The DNA of the CDR3 is TGCAGTGCTAGAGGGACCGCAGATACGCAGTATTTT.

CDR3 sequence: CASSQTGSTSYGYTF. The CDR3 nucleotides are TGCGCCAGCAGCCAGACCGGTAGCACCTCCTATGGCTACACCTTC. The chain has TRBV4-1 and TRBJ1-2; no definite D call. The length of the CDR3 is 15 residues. Trimming cost V 3 bases and J 4 bases, with 15 bases left between them. CDR1 is MGHRA and CDR2 is YSYEKL in the germline V gene.

The chain joins TRBV29-1 to TRBJ2-5; TRBD1 or TRBD2 may be the D gene (5 bases each). The CDR3 runs 12 residues. CDR1 is SQVTM, CDR2 ANQGSEA, per germline. Deletions cut 6 bases from V and 0 bases from J, with 8 bases between. The CDR3 region has the DNA TGCAGCGTGGGACGGAACCAAGAGACCCAGTACTTC. It is translated as CSVGRNQETQYF.

The chain couples TRBV20-1 to TRBJ1-1; a possible D gene is TRBD1 (5 bases). This CDR3 has 12 amino acids. Germline V lookup: CDR1 DFQATT, CDR2 SNEGSKA (reference sequence). The V gene lost 3 bases and the J gene lost 7 bases, with 12 bases spanning the gap. This CDR3 is CSARGEHFEAFF. The CDR3 DNA reads as TGCAGTGCTAGGGGGGAGCACTTTGAAGCTTTCTTT.

This rearrangement joins TRBV11-1 to TRBJ2-7; 12 bases are a match to TRBD2. The J segment lost 2 bases and the V segment lost 5 bases, leaving 10 bases of the junction unmatched. This CDR3 is built from 17 residues. CDR1 is SGHAT, CDR2 FQDESV, per germline (reference sequence). CDR3 DNA: TGTGCCAGCAGCCAACCAACCGGGACTAGCGGGCCCTACGAGCAGTACTTC. This encodes CASSQPTGTSGPYEQYF.

This chain joins TRBV6-2 or TRBV6-3 and TRBJ1-5, with D maybe TRBD1 (5 bases). V was clipped by 5 bases and J by 2 bases, with 10 bases between them. The germline CDR1 and CDR2 sequences are MNHEY and SVGEGT. This CDR3 is 14 amino acids long. The CDR3 nucleotides are TGTGCCAGCAGTGCCTCGGGGGGCAATCAGCCCCAGCATTTT. This translates into CASSASGGNQPQHF.

CDR3 DNA: TGTGCCAGCAGCTTAAAGGGCCCCCAGGGGAACGAGCAGTACTTC. Amino acid sequence: CASSLKGPQGNEQYF. This chain connects TRBV7-2 to TRBJ2-7, with D perhaps TRBD1 (6 bases). Trimming left V 2 bases short and J 5 bases short, with 16 bases between. This CDR3 comprises 15 residues. Germline V gene lookup returns CDR1 SGHTA and CDR2 FQGNSA.

The chain uses TRBV4-1 and TRBJ1-2; D perhaps matches TRBD1 (5 bases). There are 17 residues in the CDR3. Trimming took 1 base from V and 6 from J, leaving 21 bases between them. CDR1 MGHRA and CDR2 YSYEKL come from the germline V gene. The CDR3 coding sequence is TGCGCCAGCAGCCAAGCCTTGAGCCGGGACCGGAGACATGGCTACACCTTC. Translation gives CASSQALSRDRRHGYTF.

This clonotype was observed once. This chain joins TRBV2 and TRBJ2-5; D perhaps matches TRBD1 (6 bases). V lost 6 bases and J 5 bases, leaving 16 bases between the germline ends. The germline gives CDR1 SNHLY, CDR2 FYNNEI. The CDR3 totals 14 residues. CDR3 nucleotides: TGTGCCAGCAGGATTCAACAGGGTGGGGAGACCCAGTACTTC. It is translated as CASRIQQGGETQYF.

This clonotype was observed a single time. The chain uses TRBV20-1 and TRBJ1-2; D is undetermined. This CDR3 has 13 amino acids. The V gene's germline CDR1 is DFQATT and CDR2 SNEGSKA (reference sequence). Deletions cut 3 bases from V and 5 bases from J, with 13 bases between. The CDR3 is CSASTNGLYGYTF. CDR3 nucleotide sequence: TGCAGTGCTAGCACCAATGGGCTGTATGGCTACACCTTC.

The CDR3 region has the DNA TGTGCCAGCAGCCCAACTAGCGGGGGGTTCAATGAGCAGTTCTTC. Translation: CASSPTSGGFNEQFF. The chain combines TRBV7-8 with TRBJ2-1; 12 positions agree with TRBD2. The germline V gene encodes CDR1 SGHVS and CDR2 FQNEAQ. The V segment lost 5 bases and the J segment 6 bases; nucleotides outside the gene matches: 5. This CDR3 has 15 residues. The whole variable domain, filled in from reference TRBV7-8 and TRBJ2-1, reads GAGVSQSPRYKVAKRGQDVALRCDPISGHVSLFWYQQALGQGPEFLTYFQNEAQLDKSGLPSDRFFAERPEGSVSTLKIQRTQQEDSAVYLCASSPTSGGFNEQFFGPGTRLTVL.

The rearrangement joins TRBV12-3 or TRBV12-4 to TRBJ1-1, with D maybe TRBD1 (6 bases). V was cut by 5 bases and J by 3 bases, with 16 bases left in between. The CDR3 spans 15 residues. CDR3 residues: CASSQDTGRDTEAFF. Written as DNA, the CDR3 is TGTGCCAGCAGTCAAGATACAGGGCGGGACACTGAAGCTTTCTTT.

The chain employs TRBV4-1 and TRBJ2-5, with 7 bases lining up with TRBD1. The trim removed 2 bases at V and 4 bases at J, leaving 10 bases unmatched. The CDR3 covers 16 residues. CDR1 and CDR2 (germline): MGHRA, YSYEKL. The CDR3 here is CASSQLLLGQRETQYF. Written as DNA, the CDR3 is TGCGCCAGCAGCCAACTCTTACTGGGACAGAGAGAGACCCAGTACTTC.

The chain combines TRBV5-6 with TRBJ1-6; the D gene is possibly TRBD1 (5 bases). V was shortened by 0 bases and J by 8 bases, with 6 bases between the two germline ends. This CDR3 has 13 amino acids. Per the germline V gene, CDR1 is SGHDT and CDR2 is YYEEEE. The CDR3 sequence: CASSLGGDSPLHF. The CDR3 bases are TGTGCCAGCAGCTTGGGGGGGGATTCACCCCTCCACTTT.

The chain employs TRBV7-2 and TRBJ1-2, with D possibly matching TRBD1 (5 bases). CDR3 size: 16 residues. V gave up 2 bases and J gave up 5 bases, with 18 bases separating them. The V gene's germline CDR1 is SGHTA and CDR2 FQGNSA. CDR3 nucleotide sequence: TGTGCCAGCAGCTTATCTCTTGGAGGCAGGGATTATGGCTACACCTTC. Protein product: CASSLSLGGRDYGYTF.

The chain links TRBV28 to TRBJ2-1, with 8 bases lining up with TRBD1. Germline V gene lookup returns CDR1 MDHEN and CDR2 SYDVKM. With 5 bases clipped from V and 3 bases from J, the junction kept 12 bases outside the gene matches. The CDR3 runs 17 residues. CDR3: CASSPSGGRVLYNEQFF. The DNA of the CDR3 is TGTGCCAGCAGTCCATCAGGGGGCAGGGTACTCTACAATGAGCAGTTCTTC. The whole variable domain, remainder taken from reference TRBV28 and TRBJ2-1, is DVKVTQSSRYLVKRTGEKVFLECVQDMDHENMFWYRQDPGLGLRLIYFSYDVKMKEKGDIPEGYSVSREKKERFSLILESASTNQTSMYLCASSPSGGRVLYNEQFFGPGTRLTVL.

The sample holds one count of this clonotype. The chain employs TRBV20-1 and TRBJ2-7, with D hard to call. This CDR3 has 13 residues. V lost 3 bases, J lost 5 bases, and 14 bases lay in between. Germline V gives CDR1 DFQATT, CDR2 SNEGSKA (reference sequence). The CDR3 region has the DNA TGCAGTGCTAGTCGTAGGATCCACAACGAGCAGTACTTC. This sequence encodes CSASRRIHNEQYF.

The V gene is TRBV11-2, the J gene TRBJ2-7; 9 bases are shared with TRBD1. The CDR3 has 15 amino acids. CDR1 and CDR2 from the germline V gene are SGHAT and FQNNGV. V lost 5 bases to trimming and J lost 2 bases; unmatched junction nucleotides: 7. DNA for the CDR3: TGTGCCAGCAGCGTCACCGGGACAGGGCCCTACGAGCAGTACTTC. Protein: CASSVTGTGPYEQYF.

This clonotype occurred once. V is TRBV20-1 and J is TRBJ2-3; no reliable D call. The CDR3 has 14 amino acids. V lost 1 base and J 1 base, leaving 9 bases between the germline ends. The V gene's germline CDR1 is DFQATT and CDR2 SNEGSKA (reference sequence). Written as DNA, the CDR3 is TGCAGTGCTAGAGCCTCCCCGGGCACAGATACGCAGTATTTT. It codes for CSARASPGTDTQYF.

The V call is TRBV10-3, the J call TRBJ1-1; D unresolved. V gave up 3 bases and J gave up 7 bases, with 6 bases separating them. CDR3 length equals 11 residues. From germline, CDR1 is ENHRY and CDR2 SYGVKD. The CDR3: CAISERSEAFF. CDR3 DNA sequence: TGTGCCATCAGTGAACGCAGTGAAGCTTTCTTT.

The chain has TRBV5-1 and TRBJ2-1; 9 bases are a match to TRBD1. Looked up from germline, CDR1 is SGHRS and CDR2 is YFSETQ. This CDR3 has 16 residues. The V segment lost 0 bases and the J segment 0 bases; nucleotides outside the gene matches: 1. The CDR3 is CASSLGQGGSYNEQFF. CDR3 DNA sequence: TGCGCCAGCAGCTTGGGACAGGGGGGCTCCTACAATGAGCAGTTCTTC.